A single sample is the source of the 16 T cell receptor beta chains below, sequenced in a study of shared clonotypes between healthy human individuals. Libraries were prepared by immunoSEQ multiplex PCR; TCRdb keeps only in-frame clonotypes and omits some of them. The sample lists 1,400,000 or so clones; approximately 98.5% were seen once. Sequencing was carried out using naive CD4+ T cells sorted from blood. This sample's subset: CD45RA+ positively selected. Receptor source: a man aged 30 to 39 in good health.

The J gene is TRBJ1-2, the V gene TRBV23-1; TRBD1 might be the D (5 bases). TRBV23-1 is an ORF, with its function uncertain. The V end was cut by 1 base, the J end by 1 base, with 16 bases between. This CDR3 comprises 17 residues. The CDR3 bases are TGCGCCAGCAGTCAATTAACAGGACCCCTAGGTAACTATGGCTACACCTTC. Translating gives CASSQLTGPLGNYGYTF.

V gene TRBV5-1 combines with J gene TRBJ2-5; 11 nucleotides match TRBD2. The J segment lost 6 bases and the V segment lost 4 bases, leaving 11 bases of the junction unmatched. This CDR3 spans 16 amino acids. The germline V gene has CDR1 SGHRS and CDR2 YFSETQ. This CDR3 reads CASSHSFSGRAQTQYF. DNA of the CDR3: TGCGCCAGCAGCCACTCCTTTAGCGGGAGGGCCCAGACCCAGTACTTC.

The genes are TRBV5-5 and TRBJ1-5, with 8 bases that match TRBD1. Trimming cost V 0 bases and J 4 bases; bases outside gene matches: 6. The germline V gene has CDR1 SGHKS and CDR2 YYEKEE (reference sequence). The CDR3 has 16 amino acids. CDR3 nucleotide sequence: TGTGCCAGCAGCTTGGGACCCCGGACAGGGAATCAGCCCCAGCATTTT. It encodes CASSLGPRTGNQPQHF.

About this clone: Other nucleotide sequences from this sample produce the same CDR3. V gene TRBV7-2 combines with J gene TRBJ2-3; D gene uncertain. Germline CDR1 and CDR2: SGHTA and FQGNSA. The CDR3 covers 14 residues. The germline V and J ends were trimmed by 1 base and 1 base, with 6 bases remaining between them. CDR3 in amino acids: CASSLVRGTDTQYF. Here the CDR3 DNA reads TGTGCCAGCAGCTTAGTCCGGGGCACAGATACGCAGTATTTT.

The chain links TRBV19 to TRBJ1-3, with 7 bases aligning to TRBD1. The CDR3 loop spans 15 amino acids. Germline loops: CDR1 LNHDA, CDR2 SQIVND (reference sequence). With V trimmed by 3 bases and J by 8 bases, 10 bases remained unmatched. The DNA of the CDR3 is TGTGCCAGTAGTATCCCGGGACAGAGCGGTCACACCATATATTTT. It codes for CASSIPGQSGHTIYF. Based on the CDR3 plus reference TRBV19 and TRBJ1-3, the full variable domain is DGGITQSPKYLFRKEGQNVTLSCEQNLNHDAMYWYRQDPGQGLRLIYYSQIVNDFQKGDIAEGYSVSREKKESFPLTVTSAQKNPTAFYLCASSIPGQSGHTIYFGEGSWLTVV.

The CDR3 reads CASSLLAGLISTGELFF. The CDR3, as DNA: TGTGCCAGCAGTTTACTAGCGGGATTAATAAGCACCGGGGAGCTGTTTTTT. The chain joins TRBV7-9 to TRBJ2-2, with 10 bases matching TRBD2. The ends lost 6 bases at V and 4 bases at J; junction bases unmatched: 11. CDR1 is SEHNR, CDR2 FQNEAQ, per germline (reference sequence). The length of the CDR3 is 17 residues.

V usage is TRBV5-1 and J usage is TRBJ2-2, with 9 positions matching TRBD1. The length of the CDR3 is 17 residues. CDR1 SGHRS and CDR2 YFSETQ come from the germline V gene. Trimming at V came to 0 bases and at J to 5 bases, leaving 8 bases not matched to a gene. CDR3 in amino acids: CASSLGSVTGGTGELFF. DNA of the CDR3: TGCGCCAGCAGCTTGGGCAGTGTGACAGGGGGTACCGGGGAGCTGTTTTTT.

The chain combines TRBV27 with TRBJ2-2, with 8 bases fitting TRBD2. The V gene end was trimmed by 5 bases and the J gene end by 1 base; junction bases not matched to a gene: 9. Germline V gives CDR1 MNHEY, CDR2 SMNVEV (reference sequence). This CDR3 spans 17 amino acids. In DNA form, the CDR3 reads TGTGCCAGCAGTCCTTACAGACTAGCGCAGAACACCGGGGAGCTGTTTTTT. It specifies CASSPYRLAQNTGELFF.

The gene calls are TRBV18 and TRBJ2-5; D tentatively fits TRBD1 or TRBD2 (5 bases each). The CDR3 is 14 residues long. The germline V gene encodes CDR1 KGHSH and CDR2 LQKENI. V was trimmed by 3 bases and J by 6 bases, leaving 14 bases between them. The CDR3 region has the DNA TGTGCCAGCTCACCCCGGGACGCGAGAAAGACCCAGTACTTC. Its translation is CASSPRDARKTQYF.

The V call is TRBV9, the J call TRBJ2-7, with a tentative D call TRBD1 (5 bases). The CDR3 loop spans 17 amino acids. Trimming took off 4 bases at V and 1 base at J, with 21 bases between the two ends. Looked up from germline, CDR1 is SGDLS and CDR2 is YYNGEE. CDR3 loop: CASSPGSGALGSYEQYF. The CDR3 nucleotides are TGTGCCAGCAGCCCCGGCTCTGGGGCGTTAGGATCCTACGAGCAGTACTTC.

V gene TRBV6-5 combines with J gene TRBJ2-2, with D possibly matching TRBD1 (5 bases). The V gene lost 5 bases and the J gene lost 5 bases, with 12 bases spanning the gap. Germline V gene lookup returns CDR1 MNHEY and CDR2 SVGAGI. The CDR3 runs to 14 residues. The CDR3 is CASSVGQSTGELFF. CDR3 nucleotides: TGTGCCAGCAGTGTGGGGCAGTCTACCGGGGAGCTGTTTTTT.

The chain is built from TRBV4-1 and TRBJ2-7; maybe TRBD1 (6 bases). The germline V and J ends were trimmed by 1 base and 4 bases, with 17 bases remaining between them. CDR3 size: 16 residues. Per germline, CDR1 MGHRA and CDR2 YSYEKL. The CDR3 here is CASSQVHRAGSYEQYF. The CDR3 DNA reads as TGCGCCAGCAGCCAAGTCCACAGGGCCGGGTCATACGAGCAGTACTTC.

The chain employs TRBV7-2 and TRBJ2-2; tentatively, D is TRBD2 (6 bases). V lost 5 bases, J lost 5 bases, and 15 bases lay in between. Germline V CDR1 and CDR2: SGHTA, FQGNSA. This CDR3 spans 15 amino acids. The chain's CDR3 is CASSPRRESTGELFF. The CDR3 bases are TGTGCCAGCAGCCCGCGGCGGGAATCGACCGGGGAGCTGTTTTTT.

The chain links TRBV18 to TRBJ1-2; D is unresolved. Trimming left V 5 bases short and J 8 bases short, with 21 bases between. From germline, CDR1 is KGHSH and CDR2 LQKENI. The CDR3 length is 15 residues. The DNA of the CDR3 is TGTGCCAGCTCAGTTAAGGATATGAAGTTTGGCGGCTACACCTTC. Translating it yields CASSVKDMKFGGYTF.

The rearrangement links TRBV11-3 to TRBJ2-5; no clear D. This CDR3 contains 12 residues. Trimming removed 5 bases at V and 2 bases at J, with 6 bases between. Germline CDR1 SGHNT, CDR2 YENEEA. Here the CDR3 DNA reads TGTGCCAGCAGCCCACTTCAAGAGACCCAGTACTTC. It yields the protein CASSPLQETQYF. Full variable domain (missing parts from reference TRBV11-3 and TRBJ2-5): EAGVVQSPRYKIIEKKQPVAFWCNPISGHNTLYWYLQNLGQGPELLIRYENEEAVDDSQLPKDRFSAERLKGVDSTLKIQPAELGDSAVYLCASSPLQETQYFGPGTRLLVL.

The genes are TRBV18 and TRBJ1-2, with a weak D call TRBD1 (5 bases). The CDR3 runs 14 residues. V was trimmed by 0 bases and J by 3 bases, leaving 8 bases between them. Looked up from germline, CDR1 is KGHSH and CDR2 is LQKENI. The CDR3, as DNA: TGTGCCAGCTCACCACCCTTGACAGACTATGGCTACACCTTC. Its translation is CASSPPLTDYGYTF.